Below, one TCR beta chain is given with its context. Its antigen target is currently unknown. No clone much larger than this one lies a single base away; base qualities are absent. This sample also contains other DNA sequences that code for the same CDR3. Sorted unstimulated T cells and proliferating T cells recovered from mixed lymphocyte reactions underwent TCRbeta CDR3 sequencing. Fresh whole blood from approximately ten HLA-typed healthy donors was used to isolate PBMCs. To map where alloreactive clones came from, CD4+ non-regulatory T cells in the unstimulated state were FACS-sorted. Taken from cysteine to phenylalanine, the CDR3 has 13 residues. The only DNA kept is the CDR3, 39 bases in frame from the first base. CDR1 and CDR2, looked up from the germline V gene (reference sequence), are LNHDA and SQIVND. V is reduced by 5 bases and J by 2 bases, leaving a spacing of 9 bases between them. Library method: the immunoSEQ multiplex PCR assay. The deep sequencing platform assayed about 90,000 TCR templates per sample. Genomic DNA extracted from sorted T cells was used for TCRbeta CDR3 sequencing. Per the authors' processing: The R programming language was used for clonal analysis of TCRbeta CDR3 data. Alloreactive CD4+ and CD8+ clones were defined by comparing unstimulated samples with post-reaction CFSE-low samples. By matching sequences to the repertoires of sorted unstimulated Treg and non-Treg cells, each alloreactive CD4+ clone was assigned a regulatory or non-regulatory origin. The table was pulled from immuneACCESS by TCRdb, which kept in-frame rearrangements only. Such tables lose some clones; where checked, under half of the loss comes from unresolved V genes, and the rest has no known cause. Clone size and the V and J calls come from that table; the DNA yielded D and trimming. The sample profile shows around 110,000 clones; about 94% of them were found once. The top ten hold roughly 1.8% of the sample.

The data derive from a study of siplizumab effects on memory and regulatory T cells (dated by TCRdb to between 2019 and 2020). Notes on the research overall: The study looked at the effect of siplizumab, an anti-CD2 antibody, on alloreactive T-cell subsets in allogeneic mixed lymphocyte reactions made from human PBMCs. General conclusions and limits of the study: The cumulative frequency of alloreactive sequences traceable to unstimulated CD4+ memory T cells was significantly reduced by siplizumab. For roughly 75-96% of proliferating CD4+ or CD8+ clones, no naive or memory phenotype could be assigned. Unstimulated naive T cells appeared to be more diverse than memory T cells, and naive cells seemed to make a substantial contribution to the alloresponse. In reactions with siplizumab, an average of about 62% of mappable alloreactive CD4+ clones were Treg-derived, compared with roughly 27% in control reactions. The suppressive function of proliferating Tregs from siplizumab cultures was not functionally confirmed. Because sequences below about 10^-5 frequency were poorly captured, only a minor fraction of alloreactive clones could be mapped to unstimulated subsets.

The receptor's source is a human donor in good health. The V and J segments used are TRBV19 and TRBJ2-5; tentative D gene TRBD1, with 5 bases matching. The source material was non-Treg CD4+ T cells sorted from blood. The cell subset or site label, as the study defines it: FACS-sorted unstimulated CD4+ non-regulatory T cells. CDR3 region: CASSRAGQETQYF. In nucleotide form, the sequence is TGTGCCAGTAGTCGGGCAGGGCAAGAGACCCAGTACTTC.